These 30 T cell receptor beta chains were sequenced from one sample in a study of neurological immune-mediated disorders. TCRdb ran MiXCR on the 5' RACE reads and lists one entry per CDR3 protein. This table has approximately 87,000 distinct CDR3 sequences, over 12% appearing once. Input material: PBMCs. These receptors were taken from a woman between 45 and 60 years old in good health.

This clonotype has a count of ten or more. V and J are TRBV2 and TRBJ1-6, with D tentatively TRBD1 (6 bases). Germline loops: CDR1 SNHLY, CDR2 FYNNEI. There are 15 residues in the CDR3. The ends were cut back, 5 bases at V and 2 bases at J, with 10 bases in the middle. CDR3 DNA sequence: TGTGCCAGCAGTAGGACAGATCCCTATAATTCACCCCTCCACTTT. It yields the protein CASSRTDPYNSPLHF. The full variable domain, rest sourced from reference TRBV2 and TRBJ1-6, is EPEVTQTPSHQVTQMGQEVILRCVPISNHLYFYWYRQILGQKVEFLVSFYNNEISEKSEIFDDQFSVERPDGSNFTLKIRSTKLEDSAMYFCASSRTDPYNSPLHFGNGTRLTVT.

This clonotype was detected once. This sequence may be a read error, since a much larger clone differs from it by one base. The V gene is TRBV5-1, the J gene TRBJ2-3; D is tentatively TRBD1 or TRBD2 (6 bases each). In germline, CDR1 is SGHRS, CDR2 YFSETQ. The V end was cut by 2 bases, the J end by 3 bases, with 25 bases between. This CDR3 has 19 residues. The DNA for the CDR3 is TGCGCCAGCAGCTTTAACTTCGGCGTAGGGGGGCTTCCGACAGATACGCAGTATTTT. Its translation: CASSFNFGVGGLPTDTQYF. The full variable domain, with the rest looked up from reference TRBV5-1 and TRBJ2-3, is KAGVTQTPRYLIKTRGQQVTLSCSPISGHRSVSWYQQTPGQGLQFLFEYFSETQRNKGNFPGRFSGRQFSNSRSEMNVSTLELGDSALYLCASSFNFGVGGLPTDTQYFGPGTRLTVL.

This sequence joins TRBV12-3 or TRBV12-4 and TRBJ2-2; TRBD1 matches at 9 bases. V lost 4 bases to trimming and J lost 1 base; unmatched junction nucleotides: 7. This CDR3 contains 17 residues. The CDR3 is CASSSPGQGLNTGELFF. The CDR3, as DNA: TGTGCCAGCAGTTCGCCGGGACAGGGTTTGAACACCGGGGAGCTGTTTTTT.

This clonotype was recorded many times. The chain has TRBV10-3 and TRBJ1-2; possible D gene TRBD1, 6 bases. CDR3 size: 12 residues. Trimming took off 6 bases at V and 8 bases at J, with 13 bases between the two ends. Germline loops: CDR1 ENHRY, CDR2 SYGVKD. Here the CDR3 reads CAIRTGGPGYTF. In DNA form, the CDR3 reads TGTGCCATCAGGACGGGGGGCCCCGGCTACACCTTC.

This clonotype was seen repeatedly, ten times or more. The V gene is TRBV5-1, the J gene TRBJ1-2, with TRBD1 identical over 8 bases. The junction had 7 bases not matched to a gene; V was cut back by 3 bases and J by 9 bases. The CDR3 runs 13 residues. CDR1 SGHRS and CDR2 YFSETQ come from the germline V gene. Written as DNA, the CDR3 is TGCGCCAGCAGCTCTGGGACAGGTCTAAGCTACACCTTC. Translating gives CASSSGTGLSYTF.

At least ten counts were recorded for this clonotype. The chain recombines TRBV5-1 with TRBJ1-2, with 7 bases lining up with TRBD1. Per germline, CDR1 SGHRS and CDR2 YFSETQ. The V gene end was trimmed by 0 bases and the J gene end by 5 bases; junction bases not matched to a gene: 4. This CDR3 is 14 amino acids long. The CDR3 sequence is CASSLAQGSYGYTF. DNA of the CDR3: TGCGCCAGCAGCTTGGCACAGGGGAGTTATGGCTACACCTTC.

This clonotype was observed at least ten times. The rearrangement uses TRBV7-8 and TRBJ2-7; 9 bases agree with TRBD2. V lost 5 bases, J lost 1 base, and 6 bases stayed unmatched. The CDR3 covers 15 residues. Germline assignment: CDR1 SGHVS and CDR2 FQNEAQ. CDR3 in amino acids: CASSKGTSRSYEQYF. CDR3 DNA: TGTGCCAGCAGCAAAGGGACTAGCAGGTCCTACGAGCAGTACTTC.

This clonotype was observed a handful of times. The chain carries TRBV20-1 and TRBJ2-3; D may be TRBD2 (6 bases). The germline CDR1 and CDR2 sequences are DFQATT and SNEGSKA (reference sequence). V was pared by 6 bases and J by 3 bases, with 10 bases between. This CDR3 is built from 12 residues. Here the CDR3 DNA reads TGCAGTGCACCGGGGGATACAGATACGCAGTATTTT. This gives the protein CSAPGDTDTQYF.

This clonotype was counted only a few times. Mismatch with germline at one junction end may stem from a read error. The rearrangement links TRBV11-1 to TRBJ2-1; 14 bases fit TRBD2. Germline CDR1 SGHAT, CDR2 FQDESV (reference sequence). The CDR3 has 17 amino acids. CDR3 sequence (DNA): TGTGTCAGCAGACTGGGACTAGCGGGGGAGGCCTACAATGAGCAGTTCTTC. It yields the protein CVSRLGLAGEAYNEQFF.

This clonotype was found a few times. The chain joins TRBV6-1 to TRBJ2-2; maybe TRBD2 (6 bases). The germline V gene has CDR1 MNHNS and CDR2 SASEGT. The CDR3 is 13 residues long. The V and J ends lost 6 bases and 4 bases respectively, with 9 bases between them. CDR3 sequence: CASRRGTTGELFF. In nucleotides, the CDR3 is TGTGCCAGCAGACGGGGGACCACCGGGGAGCTGTTTTTT.

The gene calls are TRBV7-9 and TRBJ2-1; 8 bases fit TRBD1. V was clipped by 6 bases and J by 8 bases; unmatched bases: 6. The CDR3 extends over 13 amino acids. CDR1 is SEHNR and CDR2 is FQNEAQ in the germline V gene (reference sequence). CDR3 coding DNA: TGTGCCAGCAGGGTTGACAGGGGAGATGAGCAGTTCTTC. It specifies CASRVDRGDEQFF.

This clonotype was seen ten or more times. The germline gene is not matched at one end of the junction; a read error may be the cause. The chain links TRBV12-3 or TRBV12-4 to TRBJ2-1, with 9 bases identical to TRBD2. CDR3 size: 14 residues. This CDR3 is CASRRLAEDNAQFF. Here the CDR3 DNA reads TGTGCCAGCAGGAGACTAGCGGAGGACAATGCGCAGTTCTTC.

This clonotype was picked up many times. The J gene is TRBJ2-6, the V gene TRBV28; TRBD1 is a possible D gene (5 bases). CDR1 and CDR2 (germline): MDHEN, SYDVKM. The CDR3 totals 14 residues. Trimming stripped 6 bases from V and 4 bases from J, with 10 bases between. CDR3 loop: CASRQGAGANVLTF. DNA of the CDR3: TGTGCCAGCAGGCAGGGTGCCGGGGCCAACGTCCTGACTTTC.

The sample holds many counts of this clonotype. In DNA, the CDR3 is TGTGCCAGCAGTTCCTCTCGTGGGAACACTGAAGCTTTCTTT. As protein: CASSSSRGNTEAFF. This sequence joins TRBV6-5 and TRBJ1-1; D uncertain. The CDR3 extends over 14 amino acids. In germline, CDR1 is MNHEY, CDR2 SVGAGI. Deletions cut 4 bases from V and 1 base from J, with 10 bases between.

This clonotype has more than one count but fewer than ten. The chain joins TRBV12-5 to TRBJ2-3, with TRBD2 identical over 7 bases. In germline, CDR1 is LGHNT, CDR2 FRNRAP. J was trimmed by 1 base and V by 2 bases; bases with no gene match: 0. CDR3 length: 14 amino acids. The CDR3 protein is CASGLSGGTDTQYF. The CDR3 DNA reads TGTGCTAGTGGTTTGAGCGGGGGCACAGATACGCAGTATTTT.

The rearrangement uses TRBV11-1 and TRBJ2-5; 7 nucleotides match TRBD2. CDR1 SGHAT and CDR2 FQDESV come from the germline V gene (reference sequence). V trimming: 5 bases; J trimming: 2 bases; junction bases outside the gene matches: 8. This CDR3 is 15 amino acids long. The CDR3 nucleotides read TGTGCCAGCAGCCCCGCCGGGGGGTGGCAAGAGACCCAGTACTTC. Its protein product is CASSPAGGWQETQYF.

This clonotype occurred many times. The CDR3 DNA sequence: TGTGCCAGCAGCCAATCCGGGGCTCGGAGTCAGCCCCAGCATTTT. Amino acids: CASSQSGARSQPQHF. V and J are TRBV3-1 and TRBJ1-5; possibly TRBD1 for D (5 bases). The germline V gene encodes CDR1 LGHDT and CDR2 YNNKEL (reference sequence). The CDR3 is made up of 15 amino acids. V lost 2 bases, J lost 6 bases, and 14 bases lay in between.

In this sample, this clonotype turned up many times. The chain joins TRBV11-2 to TRBJ1-2, with 8 positions matching TRBD1. V shed 5 bases, J shed 2 bases, and the junction held 7 bases outside the gene matches. CDR1 SGHAT and CDR2 FQNNGV come from the germline V gene. CDR3 length: 15 residues. The CDR3: CASSARQGWNYGYTF. The CDR3, as DNA: TGTGCCAGCAGCGCAAGACAGGGGTGGAACTATGGCTACACCTTC.

Worth noting for this clonotype: The junction differs from germline at one of its ends, possibly a read error. The rearrangement uses TRBV18 and TRBJ2-6, with TRBD1 identical over 9 bases. Germline CDR1 KGHSH, CDR2 LQKENI. This CDR3 contains 18 residues. CDR3 sequence: CASSPPGQGRSGAKVLTF. The CDR3 nucleotides are TGTGCCAGTTCACCACCGGGACAGGGACGCTCTGGGGCCAAGGTCCTGACTTTC.

This clonotype was seen ten or more times. The V gene is TRBV28, the J gene TRBJ2-7; 8 nucleotides align to TRBD1. The CDR3 is 15 residues long. The V segment lost 2 bases and the J segment 2 bases; nucleotides outside the gene matches: 5. Germline-derived CDR1 and CDR2 are MDHEN and SYDVKM. CDR3 bases: TGTGCCAGCAGTTTAGAGGGGACAGGAACCTACGAGCAGTACTTC. Translating it yields CASSLEGTGTYEQYF.

Note on this clonotype: One base away lies a much larger clone, so this may be a sequencing read error. CDR3 amino acids: CSSGRGLAGGQYSYEQYF. Here the CDR3 DNA reads TGCAGTTCCGGACGCGGGCTAGCGGGAGGGCAATACTCCTACGAGCAGTACTTC. The genes are TRBV20-1 and TRBJ2-7; 12 bases match TRBD2. V dropped 8 bases and J dropped 0; count of bases not matched to a gene: 17. This CDR3 is 18 amino acids long. Germline CDR1 is DFQATT and CDR2 is SNEGSKA (reference sequence).

The V gene is TRBV5-1, the J gene TRBJ2-1; D is unresolved. The CDR3 has 15 amino acids. Germline assignment: CDR1 SGHRS and CDR2 YFSETQ. Trimming pared 2 bases from V and 10 bases from J, leaving 19 bases between. CDR3 protein: CASSFYALGSGEQFF. The CDR3 DNA reads TGCGCCAGCAGCTTCTACGCCCTAGGTTCTGGGGAGCAGTTCTTC.

This rearrangement joins TRBV4-1 to TRBJ2-1; a weak D match, TRBD2 (7 bases). Germline values: CDR1 MGHRA, CDR2 YSYEKL. V lost 4 bases, J lost 8 bases, and 21 bases lay in between. The CDR3 loop spans 16 amino acids. The CDR3 loop reads CASSLPRGGSIDEQFF. CDR3 in DNA: TGCGCCAGCAGCCTCCCAAGGGGGGGCTCAATCGATGAGCAGTTCTTC.

The rearrangement uses TRBV10-3 and TRBJ2-7; 10 bases are a match to TRBD1. Germline-derived CDR1 and CDR2 are ENHRY and SYGVKD. The CDR3 covers 15 residues. V was clipped by 6 bases and J by 6 bases; unmatched bases: 11. Here the CDR3 DNA reads TGTGCCATCAGGAGGTCCGGGACAGGGGCCTCCGAGCAGTACTTC. Amino acid sequence: CAIRRSGTGASEQYF.

This clonotype was seen at least ten times. The genes are TRBV20-1 and TRBJ2-3, with TRBD2 matching over 11 bases. With 3 bases clipped from V and 0 bases from J, the junction kept 8 bases outside the gene matches. Germline V gene data show CDR1 as DFQATT and CDR2 as SNEGSKA (reference sequence). The CDR3 is 17 residues long. The DNA of the CDR3 is TGCAGTGCTAGGGGCCTGGGACTAGCGGAAAGCACAGATACGCAGTATTTT. The encoded protein is CSARGLGLAESTDTQYF.

This clonotype was found many times. The chain recombines TRBV5-1 with TRBJ1-1; D might be TRBD1 (6 bases). Trimming cost V 4 bases and J 6 bases, with 16 bases left between them. The CDR3 is 14 amino acids. CDR1 is SGHRS and CDR2 is YFSETQ in the germline V gene. In DNA, the CDR3 is TGCGCCAGCAGCCCTGAGGGGGGTAGGGCTGAAGCTTTCTTT. Translation gives CASSPEGGRAEAFF.

This clonotype was detected many times. The chain uses TRBV10-3 and TRBJ2-1, with TRBD1 matching 7 bases. Germline values: CDR1 ENHRY, CDR2 SYGVKD. The CDR3 is 16 amino acids. The J segment lost 0 bases and the V segment lost 4 bases, leaving 6 bases of the junction unmatched. The chain's CDR3 is CAISATGQRSYNEQFF. Here the CDR3 DNA reads TGTGCCATCAGTGCAACGGGACAGCGCTCCTACAATGAGCAGTTCTTC.

This clonotype came up many times. This chain connects TRBV29-1 to TRBJ1-1; 7 nucleotides match TRBD1. In germline, CDR1 is SQVTM, CDR2 ANQGSEA. V lost 7 bases and J lost 5; bases outside the gene matches: 10. The CDR3 covers 13 residues. The CDR3 spells CSALTGRKTEAFF. Here the CDR3 DNA reads TGCAGCGCCCTGACAGGGAGGAAGACTGAAGCTTTCTTT.

This clonotype was seen repeatedly, ten times or more. DNA of the CDR3: TGTGCCAGCAGTTTATATCCCGGGCTTCAAGAAAAACTGTTTTTT. Translating gives CASSLYPGLQEKLFF. The chain is built from TRBV27 and TRBJ1-4; D ambiguous. CDR1 MNHEY and CDR2 SMNVEV come from the germline V gene (reference sequence). V dropped 1 base and J dropped 8 bases, with 14 bases sitting between them. This CDR3 is 15 amino acids long. Drawing the rest from reference TRBV27 and TRBJ1-4, the complete variable domain is EAQVTQNPRYLITVTGKKLTVTCSQNMNHEYMSWYRQDPGLGLRQIYYSMNVEVTDKGDVPEGYKVSRKEKRNFPLILESPSPNQTSLYFCASSLYPGLQEKLFFGSGTQLSVL.

This clonotype was detected many times. The V call is TRBV5-1, the J call TRBJ2-7; TRBD1 matches at 7 bases. V lost 0 bases and J lost 0; bases outside the gene matches: 3. The V gene's germline CDR1 is SGHRS and CDR2 YFSETQ. This CDR3 region has 15 residues. In nucleotides, the CDR3 is TGCGCCAGCAGCTTGGAGGGGACAGCCTCCTACGAGCAGTACTTC. As protein: CASSLEGTASYEQYF.